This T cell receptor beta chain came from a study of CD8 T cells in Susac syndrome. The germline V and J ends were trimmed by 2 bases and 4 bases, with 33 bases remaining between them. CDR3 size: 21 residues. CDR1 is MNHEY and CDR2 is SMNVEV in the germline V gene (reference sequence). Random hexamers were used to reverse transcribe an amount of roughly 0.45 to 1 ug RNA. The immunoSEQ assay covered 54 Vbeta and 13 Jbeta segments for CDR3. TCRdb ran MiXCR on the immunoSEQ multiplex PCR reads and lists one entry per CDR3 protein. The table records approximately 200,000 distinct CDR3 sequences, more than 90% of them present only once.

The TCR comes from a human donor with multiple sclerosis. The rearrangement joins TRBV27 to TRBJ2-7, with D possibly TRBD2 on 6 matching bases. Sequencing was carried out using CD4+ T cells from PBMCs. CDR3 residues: CASSLNPLHLGTYPGPYEQYF. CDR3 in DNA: TGTGCCAGCAGTTTAAACCCTCTCCACCTTGGGACTTACCCGGGACCTTACGAGCAGTACTTC.